This is a list of T cell receptor beta chains from one sample in a study of cytomegalovirus exposure and HLA in healthy donors. Only in-frame clones appear in the TCRdb table, and some are missing; sequencing was by immunoSEQ multiplex PCR. The data hold roughly 160,000 clones, with around 80% observed a single time. The sequencing sample was made of PBMCs. Receptors originate from a woman between 50 and 59 years old in good health and CMV-seropositive. The CDR3 runs from the conserved cysteine through the conserved F or W. D genes are given only for firm matches. Part of the rows lack a size; the others show once, few, many or a class for expanded clones.

DNA | CDR3 | J | size | V | D
TGTGCCAGCAGCGTCTTAAACACCGGGGAGCTGTTTTTT | CASSVLNTGELFF | TRBJ2-2 | once | TRBV5-6 | -
TGTGCCAGCAGTTACACGCGGGGGGGGAATACGCAGTATTTT | CASSYTRGGNTQYF | TRBJ2-3 | - | TRBV6-5 | TRBD2
TGTGCCAGCAGCCCTACAGGGAGTTATTTCTATGGCTACACCTTC | CASSPTGSYFYGYTF | TRBJ1-2 | - | TRBV5-5 | -
TGTGCCAGTAGTAGACTAGGGACAGGGTCAGATGGCTACACCTTC | CASSRLGTGSDGYTF | TRBJ1-2 | - | TRBV19 | TRBD1
TGTGCCAGCATAGGACCGGGACAGGCTTCCTACGAGCAGTACTTC | CASIGPGQASYEQYF | TRBJ2-7 | - | TRBV2 | TRBD1
TGTGCCAGCAGCTCAGGGTCGGAGACCCAGTACTTC | CASSSGSETQYF | TRBJ2-5 | - | TRBV9 | -
TGTGCCAGCAGCTTCTCGGGGTCCACTGAAGCTTTCTTT | CASSFSGSTEAFF | TRBJ1-1 | - | TRBV7-2 | -
TGTGCCAGCAGCTCGAACAGGGGAACCGGGGAGCTGTTTTTT | CASSSNRGTGELFF | TRBJ2-2 | - | TRBV7-3 | TRBD1
TGTGCCAGCTCACTCCGACAGTCTGGCACAGATACGCAGTATTTT | CASSLRQSGTDTQYF | TRBJ2-3 | once | TRBV18 | -
TGTGCCAGCAGTGATCGTACGGGGAGGGGCACGAACACTGAAGCTTTCTTT | CASSDRTGRGTNTEAFF | TRBJ1-1 | once | TRBV25-1 | -